The next 5 T cell receptor beta chains were all read from a single sample in a study of T cell repertoires in ileal Crohn's disease. Time point of the sample: neoterminal ileum biopsy at postoperative endoscopy, about 6 months after surgery. TCRdb keeps only in-frame clones here, not all; method: immunoSEQ multiplex PCR. The sample includes about 11,000 clones, approximately 72% seen only once; the top ten take 6% to 8.5%. Sequencing used ileal tissue. The receptor set was obtained from an adult with Crohn's disease.

V usage is TRBV5-1 and J usage is TRBJ1-1; TRBD1 matches 7 bases. This CDR3 region has 13 residues. J lost 5 bases, V lost 4 bases, and 5 bases had no gene match. The germline CDR1 and CDR2 sequences are SGHRS and YFSETQ. CDR3 protein: CASSVTGRTEAFF. The CDR3 nucleotides are TGCGCCAGCAGCGTGACAGGGCGGACTGAAGCTTTCTTT.

The V gene is TRBV4-2, the J gene TRBJ1-2; TRBD1 matches 9 bases. The CDR3 spans 15 residues. Trimming at V came to 4 bases and at J to 5 bases, leaving 8 bases not matched to a gene. Germline V gene sequence: CDR1 LGHNA, CDR2 YNFKEQ. CDR3 in DNA: TGTGCCAGCAGCCGGGACCGGACAGGGGCTTATGGCTACACCTTC. As protein: CASSRDRTGAYGYTF.

The CDR3: CASSPFSGQTYEQYF. The DNA of the CDR3 is TGTGCCAGCTCACCATTCTCTGGACAAACCTACGAGCAGTACTTC. This chain joins TRBV18 and TRBJ2-7, with a weak D call TRBD1 (5 bases). This CDR3 has 15 residues. Per germline, CDR1 KGHSH and CDR2 LQKENI. V was clipped by 2 bases and J by 2 bases, with 13 bases between them.

The chain uses TRBV5-1 and TRBJ2-1; weak D call: TRBD1 (5 bases). V was pared by 4 bases and J by 10 bases, with 12 bases between. Germline lookup yields CDR1 SGHRS and CDR2 YFSETQ. The CDR3 length is 12 residues. CDR3 DNA sequence: TGCGCCAGCAGCCTGGGGCTCCCCGAGCAGTTCTTC. It translates to CASSLGLPEQFF.

This clone was counted between two and nine times. In DNA form, the CDR3 reads TGTGCCATCAGTGCCGGGGGGAACACTGAAGCTTTCTTT. Protein sequence: CAISAGGNTEAFF. This chain connects TRBV10-3 to TRBJ1-1, with TRBD1 as a possible D gene (5 bases). V was trimmed by 4 bases and J by 1 base, leaving 7 bases between them. Germline V gene sequence: CDR1 ENHRY, CDR2 SYGVKD. The CDR3 has 13 amino acids.